The sample holds many counts of the clone carrying this TCR beta chain. The antigen is not known. Using a J-beta primer mix together with a sample-barcoded 5' primer, a second PCR was run for roughly 7 to 12 cycles. Tagging of each cDNA molecule was performed by a template-switch adaptor with 12 random nucleotides. Via MiXCR, TCRdb re-called the 5' RACE reads, giving one row per CDR3 protein. The sample lists about 280,000 distinct CDR3 sequences, 25% to 30% seen once, with 25% to 30% in the top ten. It was roughly 10 milliliters of peripheral blood that were drawn from each donor. These data come from a study of blood T cells in healthy people across ages. Notes on the study in general: Donor CMV status was unknown, possibly confounding expanded clonotype changes. Unsorted PBMCs blocked a conclusive comparison of naive and antigen-experienced cells.

The CDR3 runs 16 residues. CDR1 is LGHNA, CDR2 YNFKEQ, per germline. V was trimmed by 0 bases and J by 0 bases, leaving 12 bases between them. This chain connects TRBV4-2 to TRBJ2-7; possibly TRBD1 or TRBD2 for D (6 bases each). Sequenced: blood. The TCR originated in a woman aged 65 to 85 in good health. CDR3 loop: CASSQDPSGASYEQYF. DNA for the CDR3: TGTGCCAGCAGCCAAGATCCCTCGGGGGCCTCCTACGAGCAGTACTTC.